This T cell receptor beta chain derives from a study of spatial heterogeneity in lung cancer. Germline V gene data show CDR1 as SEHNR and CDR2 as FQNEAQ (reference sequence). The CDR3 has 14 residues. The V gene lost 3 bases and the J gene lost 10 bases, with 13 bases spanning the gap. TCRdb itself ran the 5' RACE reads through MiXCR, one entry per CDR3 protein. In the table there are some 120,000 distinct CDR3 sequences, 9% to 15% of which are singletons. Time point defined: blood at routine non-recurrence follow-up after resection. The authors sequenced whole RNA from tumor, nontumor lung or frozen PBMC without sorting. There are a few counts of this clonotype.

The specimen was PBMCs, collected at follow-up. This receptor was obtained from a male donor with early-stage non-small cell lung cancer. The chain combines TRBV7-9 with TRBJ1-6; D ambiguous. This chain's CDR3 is CASSFTEKISPLHF. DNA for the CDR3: TGTGCCAGCAGCTTTACAGAGAAGATCTCACCCCTCCACTTT. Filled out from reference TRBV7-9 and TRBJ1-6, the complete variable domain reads DTGVSQNPRHKITKRGQNVTFRCDPISEHNRLYWYRQTLGQGPEFLTYFQNEAQLEKSRLLSDRFSAERPKGSFSTLEIQRTEQGDSAMYLCASSFTEKISPLHFGNGTRLTVT.